This T cell receptor (beta chain) was observed in a study of human T cells and chemical hapten exposure. Study as a whole: Reading of the patch tests, which applied 0.01% DPC to the upper back, occurred at 6 days.

Time point here: patch test 3, about 24 weeks after DPC sensitization. Treatment here: therapeutic diphenylcyclopropenone sensitization with weekly scalp DPC. Extraction of total RNA was performed on unfractionated whole blood. Alopecia patients deemed DPC-suitable, aged 18 to 70, excluding pregnancy. Between the trimmed V and J ends, which lost 1 base and 1 base, there was a span of 10 bases. CDR1 is SGHVS, CDR2 FQNEAQ, per germline. CDR3 length: 16 residues. The study's findings and limits: Sensitizing with DPC caused no change in TCRs above 1 in 1000 frequency.

TCRdb used MiXCR to reprocess the RACE reads, holding one entry per CDR3 protein. The sample consists of under 50,000 distinct CDR3 sequences, 8% to 10% of them appearing once. The table lists this clonotype with a few counts. Its antigen is as yet unknown. The chain employs TRBV7-8 and TRBJ2-2, with a tentative D call TRBD2 (6 bases). Material: whole blood, obtained in connection with sensitization to the hapten diphenylcyclopropenone (DPC). The TCR was taken from a man aged 50 to 60 with alopecia areata. Some clones in this sample may be carry-over from other donors' samples. The CDR3 reads CASSLDARGNTGELFF. CDR3 nucleotide sequence: TGTGCCAGCAGCTTAGATGCGCGGGGGAACACCGGGGAGCTGTTTTTT.